This TCR beta chain was captured by sequencing in a study of cytomegalovirus exposure and HLA in healthy donors. At the level of the study: Early released data comprised around 80 million unique TCRs from HLA-typed donors.

The CDR3 loop spans 13 amino acids. Germline-derived CDR1 and CDR2 are SGHDN and FVKESK. Between the trimmed V and J ends, which lost 5 bases and 10 bases, there was a span of 17 bases. Worth noting for this clone: Its antigen is not identified.

The PCR made use of 60 Vbeta and 13 Jbeta primers. Data came from immunoSEQ multiplex PCR; TCRdb stores just in-frame clones and leaves some out. The table shows about 190,000 clones, with 80% to 85% occurring only once. Study-level findings and limits: CMV antigen specificity was confirmed in vitro for three CMV-associated chains. Sequencing likely generated an artifact that appeared as a cluster of highly shared sequence variants.

The source of this sequence is a woman between 18 and 29 years old in good health and CMV-seropositive. The rearrangement uses TRBV14 and TRBJ1-1; maybe TRBD1 (6 bases). The sample was PBMCs. The CDR3 is CASSVLDTTGAFF. CDR3 bases: TGTGCCAGCAGCGTCTTGGACACGACAGGAGCTTTCTTT.